These 24 T cell receptor beta chains were all obtained from the same sample, sequenced in a study of CD4 T cells in relation to SARS-CoV-2 and coronaviruses. TCRdb's copy holds only in-frame clones and misses some; the assay was immunoSEQ multiplex PCR. The top ten hold 3.5% to 5% of the sample, which has about 38,000 clones, 82% seen once. The antigens for these receptors are not known. Material for sequencing was naive CD4+ T cells from PBMCs, cultured in vitro. Subset reported: naive CD4+ T cells isolated by negative enrichment. The receptor source for this set is an adult with COVID-19.

The chain combines TRBV18 with TRBJ2-7, with 8 bases identical to TRBD2. J gave up 7 bases and V 3 bases, and 11 bases lay outside the gene matches. The CDR3 covers 15 residues. CDR1 and CDR2 (germline): KGHSH, LQKENI. In DNA, the CDR3 is TGTGCCAGCTCACCCAGCGGGACTAGTATCTTTGAGCAGTACTTC. This translates into CASSPSGTSIFEQYF.

In DNA, the CDR3 is TGTGCCACCAGCAGCGAGATAGCGGGAAACACCGGGGAGCTGTTTTTT. Its protein is CATSSEIAGNTGELFF. The chain couples TRBV15 to TRBJ2-2, with 8 bases lining up with TRBD2. Per germline, CDR1 LNHNV and CDR2 YYDKDF (reference sequence). With 3 bases clipped from V and 2 bases from J, the junction kept 5 bases outside the gene matches. The CDR3 length is 16 residues.

V is TRBV30 and J is TRBJ2-3; possibly TRBD2 for D (5 bases). Germline CDR1 GTSNPN, CDR2 SVGIG (reference sequence). This CDR3 has 16 amino acids. The V and J ends lost 2 bases and 1 base respectively, with 16 bases between them. The CDR3 DNA follows: TGTGCCTGGAGTTCGAGGCGGGTCCCTCGCACAGATACGCAGTATTTT. This codes for CAWSSRRVPRTDTQYF.

The rearrangement joins TRBV19 to TRBJ1-5, with TRBD1 identical over 9 bases. V shed 5 bases, J shed 0 bases, and the junction held 8 bases outside the gene matches. This CDR3 is 17 amino acids long. Germline-derived CDR1 and CDR2 are LNHDA and SQIVND (reference sequence). CDR3 DNA sequence: TGTGCCAGTAGTTTGGAAGGGACAGGGTATAGCAATCAGCCCCAGCATTTT. This encodes CASSLEGTGYSNQPQHF.

This clone came up once. J is TRBJ2-5 and V is TRBV18, with a possible D match to TRBD1 (5 bases). This CDR3 region has 16 residues. Germline V lookup: CDR1 KGHSH, CDR2 LQKENI. Between the trimmed V and J ends, which lost 2 bases and 0 bases, there was a span of 13 bases. CDR3 bases: TGTGCCAGCTCACCAAGGGGCTACCTGTACCAAGAGACCCAGTACTTC. Protein sequence: CASSPRGYLYQETQYF.

CDR3 nucleotide sequence: TGTGCCAGCAGTTTACAGGACCTCATGAACACTGAAGCTTTCTTT. Its protein product is CASSLQDLMNTEAFF. The chain joins TRBV28 to TRBJ1-1; D is uncertain. Germline V gene data show CDR1 as MDHEN and CDR2 as SYDVKM. The CDR3 consists of 15 residues. The V end lost 2 bases, the J end lost 0 bases, and 10 bases lay between the germline ends.

The V call is TRBV7-3, the J call TRBJ2-7, with TRBD2 as a possible D gene (5 bases). Germline V lookup: CDR1 SGHTA, CDR2 FQGTGA. V lost 2 bases and J 3 bases, leaving 8 bases between the germline ends. CDR3 length: 13 amino acids. The CDR3 DNA is TGTGCCAGCAGCTTAGGACTTAACTACGAGCAGTACTTC. Translated: CASSLGLNYEQYF.

The V call is TRBV5-1, the J call TRBJ2-2; a weak D match, TRBD2 (6 bases). The CDR3 length is 16 residues. Germline values: CDR1 SGHRS, CDR2 YFSETQ. Trimming cost V 4 bases and J 6 bases, with 19 bases left between them. CDR3 sequence: CASSPAGPMGAGELFF. The DNA for the CDR3 is TGCGCCAGCAGCCCAGCGGGCCCGATGGGGGCCGGGGAGCTGTTTTTT.

V and J are TRBV6-4 and TRBJ1-1, with D unclear. From germline, CDR1 is MRHNA and CDR2 SNTAGT. The CDR3 extends over 13 amino acids. The V end lost 5 bases, the J end lost 5 bases, and 12 bases lay between the germline ends. CDR3 protein: CASSIHPGTEAFF. CDR3 sequence (DNA): TGTGCCAGCAGTATACACCCTGGGACTGAAGCTTTCTTT.

CDR3 in amino acids: CASSGMAVNQPQHF. CDR3 DNA sequence: TGTGCCAGCTCCGGAATGGCGGTCAATCAGCCCCAGCATTTT. The chain has TRBV18 and TRBJ1-5, with no clear D. This CDR3 contains 14 residues. Germline V lookup: CDR1 KGHSH, CDR2 LQKENI. Trimming left V 6 bases short and J 3 bases short, with 12 bases between.

The genes are TRBV11-2 and TRBJ2-3, with 9 nucleotides matching TRBD2. Germline V CDR1 and CDR2: SGHAT, FQNNGV. J was trimmed by 6 bases and V by 3 bases; bases with no gene match: 16. CDR3 length: 18 amino acids. CDR3 nucleotides: TGTGCCAGCAGCTTTCGGGCGGGAGGGGCCCCCTCCTCGGATACGCAGTATTTT. Its protein is CASSFRAGGAPSSDTQYF.

This chain links TRBV28 with TRBJ2-2; weak D call: TRBD2 (5 bases). Trimming pared 11 bases from V and 7 bases from J, leaving 23 bases between. The CDR3 is made up of 15 amino acids. CDR1 MDHEN and CDR2 SYDVKM come from the germline V gene. The CDR3 is CAAFGSRGRSGELFF. The DNA of the CDR3 is TGTGCCGCTTTTGGGTCTCGTGGGAGAAGCGGGGAGCTGTTTTTT.

The genes are TRBV5-8 and TRBJ2-1; TRBD2 aligns across 14 bases. CDR3 length: 16 residues. Germline V gene lookup returns CDR1 SGHTS and CDR2 YDEGEE. The junction had 8 bases not matched to a gene; V was cut back by 4 bases and J by 8 bases. CDR3 loop: CASSNRLAGGPDEQFF. In nucleotides, the CDR3 is TGTGCCAGCAGCAACAGACTAGCGGGAGGGCCCGATGAGCAGTTCTTC.

J is TRBJ2-3 and V is TRBV6-6, with D possibly being TRBD1 or TRBD2 (5 bases each). Between the trimmed V and J ends, which lost 5 bases and 5 bases, there was a span of 14 bases. Germline CDR1 reads MNHNY; CDR2 reads SVGAGI (reference sequence). The CDR3 covers 14 residues. CDR3 sequence: CASSRDRHQDTQYF. CDR3 bases: TGTGCCAGCAGTCGGGACCGACATCAAGATACGCAGTATTTT.

This sequence joins TRBV6-2 or TRBV6-3 and TRBJ1-5; D is undetermined. The CDR3 spans 12 residues. V was shortened by 0 bases and J by 7 bases, with 4 bases between the two germline ends. Germline CDR1 and CDR2: MNHEY and SVGEGT. As DNA, the CDR3 is TGTGCCAGCAGTTACTCCCACCAGCCCCAGCATTTT. This gives the protein CASSYSHQPQHF.

This sequence joins TRBV7-3 and TRBJ2-7; no firm D call. V lost 6 bases and J 6 bases, leaving 15 bases between the germline ends. Germline V gene lookup returns CDR1 SGHTA and CDR2 FQGTGA. This CDR3 spans 13 amino acids. The CDR3 coding sequence is TGTGCCAGCAGGCAAAACCCGGCATCCGAGCAGTACTTC. Protein sequence: CASRQNPASEQYF.

The chain uses TRBV19 and TRBJ2-5, with 11 bases that match TRBD2. The CDR3 length is 15 residues. Trimming cost V 8 bases and J 4 bases; bases outside gene matches: 9. CDR1 is LNHDA, CDR2 SQIVND, per germline (reference sequence). The CDR3 reads CASQPKGLAGETQYF. The CDR3, as DNA: TGTGCCAGTCAACCAAAAGGACTAGCGGGAGAGACCCAGTACTTC.

The rearrangement uses TRBV28 and TRBJ1-5, with D possibly matching TRBD1 (5 bases). Germline CDR1 is MDHEN and CDR2 is SYDVKM. The CDR3 has 16 residues. Trimming cost V 6 bases and J 0 bases, with 15 bases left between them. CDR3 bases: TGTGCCAGCAGCCGAAAAGGGGTTTATAGCAATCAGCCCCAGCATTTT. Amino acid sequence: CASSRKGVYSNQPQHF.

The rearrangement links TRBV25-1 to TRBJ1-1; D possibly corresponds to TRBD1 (6 bases). This CDR3 has 15 amino acids. Germline V gene sequence: CDR1 MGHDK, CDR2 SYGVNS. V lost 1 base and J lost 1, with 10 bases in between. CDR3 loop: CASSESGTSNTEAFF. The DNA for the CDR3 is TGTGCCAGCAGTGAATCGGGGACATCGAACACTGAAGCTTTCTTT.

This chain connects TRBV27 to TRBJ2-1; D perhaps matches TRBD1 (6 bases). In germline, CDR1 is MNHEY, CDR2 SMNVEV (reference sequence). Trimming pared 4 bases from V and 6 bases from J, leaving 13 bases between. This CDR3 has 14 residues. CDR3 amino acids: CASSYSRGLNEQFF. The CDR3 coding sequence is TGTGCCAGCAGTTATTCCAGGGGCCTCAATGAGCAGTTCTTC.

This clone was counted only a few times. The rearrangement links TRBV5-4 to TRBJ2-1, with 11 bases aligning to TRBD2. The CDR3 sequence is 15 residues long. Germline loops: CDR1 SGHNT, CDR2 YYREEE (reference sequence). V shed 3 bases and J 4 bases; nucleotides not matched to a gene: 3. CDR3 loop: CASSSRLAGYNEQFF. The DNA for the CDR3 is TGTGCCAGCAGCTCAAGACTAGCGGGGTACAATGAGCAGTTCTTC.

The rearrangement joins TRBV24-1 to TRBJ2-2; 12 bases line up with TRBD2. The germline CDR1 and CDR2 sequences are KGHDR and SFDVKD. Trimming cost V 4 bases and J 5 bases; bases outside gene matches: 4. The CDR3 is made up of 16 amino acids. The CDR3 DNA reads as TGTGCCACCAGTGACCTAGCGGGAGGGGGAACCGGGGAGCTGTTTTTT. This codes for CATSDLAGGGTGELFF.

This rearrangement joins TRBV4-1 to TRBJ1-2, with 8 bases fitting TRBD1. CDR3 length: 16 amino acids. Looked up from germline, CDR1 is MGHRA and CDR2 is YSYEKL. V lost 0 bases and J lost 5; bases outside the gene matches: 8. Here the CDR3 DNA reads TGCGCCAGCAGCCAAGATCGACCAGGGGGCAGGTATGGCTACACCTTC. Protein: CASSQDRPGGRYGYTF.

The CDR3 reads CASSLLRTETGNTIYF. The CDR3 coding sequence is TGTGCCAGCAGCTTATTAAGGACGGAGACTGGAAACACCATATATTTT. The chain uses TRBV11-2 and TRBJ1-3, with D hard to call. Germline assignment: CDR1 SGHAT and CDR2 FQNNGV. This CDR3 region has 16 residues. The V end lost 2 bases, the J end lost 2 bases, and 13 bases lay between the germline ends.